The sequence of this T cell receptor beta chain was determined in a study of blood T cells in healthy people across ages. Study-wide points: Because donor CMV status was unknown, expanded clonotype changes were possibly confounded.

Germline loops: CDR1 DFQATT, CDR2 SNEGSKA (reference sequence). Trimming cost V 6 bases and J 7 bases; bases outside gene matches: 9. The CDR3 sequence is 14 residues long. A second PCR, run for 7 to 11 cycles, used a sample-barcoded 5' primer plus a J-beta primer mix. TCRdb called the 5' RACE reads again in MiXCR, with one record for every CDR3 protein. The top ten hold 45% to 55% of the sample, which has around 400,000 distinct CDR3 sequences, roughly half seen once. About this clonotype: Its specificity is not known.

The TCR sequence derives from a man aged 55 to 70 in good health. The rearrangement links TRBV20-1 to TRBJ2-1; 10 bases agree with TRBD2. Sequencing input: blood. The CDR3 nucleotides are TGCAGTGCAACGCTAGCGGGGGTGCGTAATGAGCAGTTCTTC. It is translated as CSATLAGVRNEQFF.